The rows below give T cell receptor beta chains drawn from one sample of a study of long-term antiretroviral therapy in people with HIV. Generated by immunoSEQ multiplex PCR, the TCRdb table keeps only in-frame clones and is missing some. The table lists 20,000 to 25,000 clones, around 80% of them singletons, with around 9% in the top ten. Material: unsorted PBMCs, obtained 4.1 years after starting antiretroviral therapy. The receptors were sampled from a woman aged 40 to 50 with HIV. Both conserved end residues are part of each CDR3. The D gene is left open where the match is weak. Where a row states a size, it is once, few, many or the class of an expanded clone; other rows omit it.

V gene,J gene,clone size,D gene,CDR3 DNA,CDR3 protein
TRBV19,TRBJ1-6,NA,NA,TGTGCCACTAGCCCCGGTAATTCACCCCTCCACTTT,CATSPGNSPLHF
TRBV5-6,TRBJ1-4,NA,TRBD1,TGTGCCAGCAGCTCTACGGGACAGGGGATGCGGACTAATGAAAAACTGTTTTTT,CASSSTGQGMRTNEKLFF
TRBV6-4,TRBJ2-2,few,TRBD1,TGTGCCAGCAGTGTCGGCGACAGGGGTACCGGGGAGCTGTTTTTT,CASSVGDRGTGELFF
TRBV4-1,TRBJ2-7,few,TRBD2,TGCGCCAGCAGTTCGACTAGCGGTCACTACGAGCAGTACTTC,CASSSTSGHYEQYF
TRBV7-9,TRBJ2-4,NA,NA,TGTGCCAGCAGCTTTACCCTGGGCATTCAGTACTTC,CASSFTLGIQYF
TRBV19,TRBJ1-2,once,TRBD1,TGTGCCAGTAGTACGGGACAGGGGGCCGTGGGGGGCTACACCTTC,CASSTGQGAVGGYTF
TRBV5-5,TRBJ2-3,NA,TRBD2,TGTGCCAGCAGCCAGGCGGGAGGGGCCCCAGATACGCAGTATTTT,CASSQAGGAPDTQYF
TRBV4-2,TRBJ2-1,NA,NA,TGTGCCAGCAGCCAAGCGGGGAACGAAATGTATGAGCAGTTCTTC,CASSQAGNEMYEQFF
TRBV2,TRBJ2-6,few,TRBD1,TGTGCCAGCAGGGACAGGGCTATTGGGGCCAACGTCCTGACTTTC,CASRDRAIGANVLTF
TRBV19,TRBJ2-1,NA,NA,TGTGCCAGTAGTGTGCGTCCCAGGGCGGGGGAGCAGTTCTTC,CASSVRPRAGEQFF
TRBV19,TRBJ2-7,NA,TRBD2,TGTGCCAGTAGTGATAGCGGGAGCTACGAGCAGTACTTC,CASSDSGSYEQYF
TRBV21-1,TRBJ2-3,NA,NA,TGTGCCAGCAGCCTTAGACCCGAAACGCAGTATTTT,CASSLRPETQYF
TRBV9,TRBJ2-3,NA,NA,TGTGCCAGCAGCGTAGGAGCGGTGACTAGCACAGATACGCAGTATTTT,CASSVGAVTSTDTQYF
TRBV19,TRBJ2-5,NA,TRBD1,TGTGCCAGTAGGCATCCGAGACAGGGGAAAGAGACCCAGTACTTC,CASRHPRQGKETQYF
TRBV4-3,TRBJ2-7,NA,NA,TGCGCCAGCAGCCAAGATCTGGGGGGACAATACAACGAGCAGTACTTC,CASSQDLGGQYNEQYF
TRBV5-4,TRBJ1-2,few,NA,TGTGCCAGCAGCCAGGACACGCGCGGCTACACCTTC,CASSQDTRGYTF
TRBV30,TRBJ2-2,NA,NA,TGTGCCTGGAACACCGGGACAACGAACACCGGGGAGCTGTTTTTT,CAWNTGTTNTGELFF
TRBV18,TRBJ1-2,NA,TRBD1,TGTGCCAGCTCACCCTTTGGCCCGGGACAGGGCGACGGCTACACCTTC,CASSPFGPGQGDGYTF
TRBV27,TRBJ2-7,once,TRBD2,TGTGCCAGCAGTCACCTCCTGGCGGGGGGCCCCTACGAGCAGTACTTC,CASSHLLAGGPYEQYF
TRBV30,TRBJ1-1,NA,NA,TGTGCCTGGAGTGTGCAGGCGCAGGGGGAAGCTTTCTTT,CAWSVQAQGEAFF
TRBV6-1,TRBJ1-5,few,NA,TGTGCCAGCAGTGAGACACATAGCAATCAGCCCCAGCATTTT,CASSETHSNQPQHF
TRBV2,TRBJ1-1,NA,NA,TGTGCCAGCAGTGAAGAACGGGGACTTACTGAAGCTTTCTTT,CASSEERGLTEAFF
TRBV5-5,TRBJ1-5,NA,NA,TGTGCCAGCAGCTTGAAGGGCAGTGACTATCAGCCCCAGCATTTT,CASSLKGSDYQPQHF
TRBV25-1,TRBJ2-6,NA,TRBD1,TGTGCCAGCAACCGCGATTCGGACAGGGCTGGGGCCAACGTCCTGACTTTC,CASNRDSDRAGANVLTF
TRBV27,TRBJ1-5,few,NA,TGTGCCAGCAGTTTAGGTCCGAATCAGCCCCAGCATTTT,CASSLGPNQPQHF
TRBV7-8,TRBJ2-2,NA,NA,TGTGCCAGCAGCTCGAGGGGATACACCGGGGAGCTGTTTTTT,CASSSRGYTGELFF
TRBV6-5,TRBJ1-2,NA,NA,TGTGCCAGCAGCTTGACAGTCTTCTATGGCTACACCTTC,CASSLTVFYGYTF
TRBV7-2,TRBJ2-7,NA,NA,TGTGCCAGCAGCTTGGGGGGCCTTACCGAGCAGTACTTC,CASSLGGLTEQYF
TRBV9,TRBJ1-6,NA,NA,TGTGCCAGCAGCGTAGGCGGGAACCCCGACAATTCACCCCTCCACTTT,CASSVGGNPDNSPLHF
TRBV9,TRBJ2-5,NA,TRBD2,TGTGCCAGCAGCGTGGCCGGGGGGTTTGCGGGTGAGACCCAGTACTTC,CASSVAGGFAGETQYF
TRBV2,TRBJ2-7,NA,NA,TGTGCCAGCAGTGCTTTCTCCTACGAGCAGTACTTC,CASSAFSYEQYF
TRBV11-2,TRBJ2-2,NA,TRBD1,TGTGCCAGCAGCTTCAGACAGGGTGACACCGGGGAGCTGTTTTTT,CASSFRQGDTGELFF
TRBV6-6,TRBJ2-5,NA,NA,TGTGCCAGCAGTTACTCGGGCCTGGGATGGCAAGAGACCCAGTACTTC,CASSYSGLGWQETQYF
TRBV7-9,TRBJ1-6,NA,NA,TGTGCCAGTAGTGCTAGGGGCTTAAATTCACCCCTCCACTTT,CASSARGLNSPLHF
TRBV11-3,TRBJ2-6,NA,NA,TGTGCCAGCAGCCCTTTCTCGGGGGCCTCTGGGGCCAACGTCCTGACTTTC,CASSPFSGASGANVLTF
TRBV9,TRBJ1-6,NA,NA,TGTGCCAGCAGCGTAGAAGGGGGGGCTAATTCACCCCTCCACTTT,CASSVEGGANSPLHF
TRBV21-1,TRBJ2-6,NA,NA,TGTGCCGGATTTAACTGGAGACAGGGAACTGGGGCCAACGTCCTGACTTTC,CAGFNWRQGTGANVLTF
TRBV27,TRBJ1-1,NA,NA,TGTGCCAGCAACCAACAGGGAGGGGGGACTGAAGCTTTCTTT,CASNQQGGGTEAFF
TRBV7-9,TRBJ1-2,few,TRBD1,TGTGCCAGCAGCCCCGGGACAGGATCTAACTATGGCTACACCTTC,CASSPGTGSNYGYTF
TRBV5-4,TRBJ2-6,NA,NA,TGTGCCAGCAGCGCCCCTGTCCCTGGGGCCAACGTCCTGACTTTC,CASSAPVPGANVLTF
TRBV5-1,TRBJ1-2,once,NA,TGCGCCAGCAGCTTTTCGGCGAAAGGCTACACCTTC,CASSFSAKGYTF
TRBV7-2,TRBJ2-7,NA,TRBD2,TGTGCCAGCAGCCGACTAGCGGGGGGATCACCATCCTACGAGCAGTACTTC,CASSRLAGGSPSYEQYF
TRBV5-1,TRBJ2-3,NA,TRBD2,TGCGCCAGCAGCGGCGGTGGCGGGGGGGGTAGCACAGATACGCAGTATTTT,CASSGGGGGGSTDTQYF
TRBV5-1,TRBJ2-1,NA,NA,TGCGCCAGCAGCCCCGAGGTGCCATACAATGAGCAGTTCTTC,CASSPEVPYNEQFF
TRBV2,TRBJ2-1,NA,TRBD1,TGTGCCAGCAGTCTTAACAGGGGAGAGCAGTTCTTC,CASSLNRGEQFF
TRBV6-4,TRBJ2-1,NA,TRBD2,TGTGCCACTTCACTAGCGGACTCCTACAATGAGCAGTTCTTC,CATSLADSYNEQFF
TRBV18,TRBJ2-3,NA,NA,TGTGCCAGCTCACCAGGTTCAGTCACAGATACGCAGTATTTT,CASSPGSVTDTQYF
TRBV5-5,TRBJ1-1,NA,TRBD1,TGTGCCAGCAGCTGGGGGACAGGGGCAAAGAACACTGAAGCTTTCTTT,CASSWGTGAKNTEAFF
TRBV14,TRBJ1-2,NA,NA,TGTGCCAGCAGCTGGACTCCGACCTATGGCTACACCTTC,CASSWTPTYGYTF
TRBV18,TRBJ2-3,NA,NA,TGTGCCAGCTCACCCCGGACGGGCACAGATACGCAGTATTTT,CASSPRTGTDTQYF
TRBV30,TRBJ1-1,NA,NA,TGTGCCTGGAGTGTGATAGGGGGCACTGAAGCTTTCTTT,CAWSVIGGTEAFF
TRBV29-1,TRBJ2-3,NA,NA,TGCAGCGTTGACTGGGGGGACCAGGGGAGAACAGATACGCAGTATTTT,CSVDWGDQGRTDTQYF
TRBV5-6,TRBJ2-7,NA,NA,TGTGCCAGCACCTGGGGGACACCCGTCTTCTACGAGCAGTACTTC,CASTWGTPVFYEQYF
TRBV27,TRBJ2-7,NA,TRBD2,TGTGCCAGCAGCCTGACTAGCGGCCACTACGAGCAGTACTTC,CASSLTSGHYEQYF
TRBV15,TRBJ1-1,NA,NA,TGTGCCACCAGCAGAGGGGGCGGGACACCGAACACTGAAGCTTTCTTT,CATSRGGGTPNTEAFF
TRBV19,TRBJ1-5,few,TRBD1,TGTGCCAGTAGTATAGATCGACAGGGACATCAGCCCCAGCATTTT,CASSIDRQGHQPQHF
TRBV30,TRBJ1-6,NA,TRBD1,TGTGCCTGGAGTAAACCCGGGACAGGGGGCTCCTATAATTCACCCCTCCACTTT,CAWSKPGTGGSYNSPLHF
TRBV29-1,TRBJ2-5,NA,NA,TGCAGCGCCGAACCGGACCTCCAAGAGACCCAGTACTTC,CSAEPDLQETQYF
TRBV5-6,TRBJ1-2,NA,TRBD1,TGTGCCAGCAGCGGGACGGACAGGGCCTCCAAAGTTGGTGGCTACACCTTC,CASSGTDRASKVGGYTF